In this sample, the clone carrying this T cell receptor (delta chain) turned up a few times. What it binds is not known. This record comes from a study of Vδ1+ human thymocytes. The template was reverse-transcribed extracted RNA. Multiplex PCR used pooled V-gene forward primers and a constant-region reverse primer to amplify CDR3s. TCRdb reran clone calling via CATT on the multiplex PCR reads. The data contain 45,000 to 75,000 delta-chain clones, about 14% of them singletons. This CDR3 has 17 residues. V shed 6 bases, J shed 3 bases, and the junction held 12 bases outside the gene matches. Germline CDR1 and CDR2: GEAIGNYY and EKD. After alphabeta T cell depletion, CD3+ Vdelta1+ Vdelta2- thymocytes were sorted. Overall study findings and caveats: Donors shared many TRG clonotypes but few TRD clonotypes. Thymic TRG and TRD repertoires appeared highly polyclonal. The authors advised highly purified populations and single-cell validation.

This sequence originates from a girl less than two years old who had congenital heart surgery. The rearrangement links TRDV2 to TRDJ1; 13 bases are a match to TRDD3. Material for sequencing was Vdelta1+ gamma-delta thymocytes from the thymus. The subset was: FACS-sorted CD3+ TCRalphabeta- TCRVdelta1+ TCRVdelta2- thymocytes. The DNA of the CDR3 is TGTGCCTGTCGTCTATACTGGGGGATACGATGGGCCGATAAACTCATCTTT. Translated, it gives CACRLYWGIRWADKLIF.